What follows is one T cell receptor beta chain and its context. This receptor's antigen is unknown. There are no base qualities to consult, and no much larger clone falls within one base. One collaborating source in Seattle enrolled patients while the patients were actively infected and followed the patients over time throughout the course of disease. Each collaborating institution followed its own protocols to collect whole blood in K2EDTA tubes. For TCRbeta analysis, collaborators shipped samples in one of three forms: frozen whole blood, isolated PBMCs, or DNA extracted from either of those sample types. Reading from cysteine to phenylalanine, the CDR3 counts 15 amino acids. Of the read, only the CDR3 DNA is kept; its 45 bases are in frame from base 1. V has 1 base trimmed and J has 2 bases trimmed; junction bases matching no gene number 1. Per the germline V gene (reference sequence), LNHDA is the CDR1 and SQIVND is the CDR2.

The immunoSEQ Assay, a bias-controlled multiplex PCR, was used to amplify TCRbeta CDR3 regions from genomic DNA. The original pipeline was this. Nucleated cell counts per sample were estimated from amplification of reference gene primers within the assay. Sequence reads were collapsed and filtered to measure the absolute abundance of every unique TCRbeta CDR3 rearrangement. Productive Simpson clonality was computed per sample as the square root of Simpson's diversity index over productive rearrangements. Here the immuneACCESS table is served through TCRdb, limited to in-frame sequences with V and J called. Missing clones are a known gap in these copies; in checked studies unresolved V genes cover under half, and the rest lacks a known reason. For V, J and clone size, that table is used; D and trimming come from the DNA. The sample profile shows some 300,000 clones; just under 90% of them were found once. The top ten clones comprise approximately 6% of the sample.

This sample is drawn from a study of blood T cell repertoires in COVID-19 (dated by TCRdb to 2020 to 2021). About the study as a whole: Samples from collaborators originated in the United States, Italy and Spain and spanned both the acute and convalescent phases of COVID-19. Sample metadata almost always included a de-identified subject ID, COVID-19 status, age in years and sex. The prospective study material was composed of cDNA or gDNA derived from T cells, B-cell-depleted T cells, or PBMCs. Deeply sampled blood TCRbeta repertoires from subjects exposed to, actively infected with, or recovered from COVID-19 were included in the dataset. The repertoires were released in a freely available public database intended as a resource for research on the immune response to SARS-CoV-2. The samples were drawn from the first 160 participants of the ongoing ImmuneRACE study and from over a thousand subjects provided by 6 global collaborators. Where available, HLA class I and class II types were taken from metadata supplied by the sample provider and were not determined by assay-based typing. On the study overall, not on this receptor specifically: The quantity of clinical and demographic metadata differed by source and by participant and was supplied without curation.

The V gene is TRBV19 and the J gene is TRBJ2-7; 11 nucleotides in the junction match TRBD2. The receptor was isolated from a woman aged 45-59 years with COVID-19, enrolled during active disease. Sequencing input: peripheral blood. The nucleotide sequence reads as follows: TGTGCCAGTAGTATAGGACTAGCGGGGACCTACGAGCAGTACTTC. Protein translation: CASSIGLAGTYEQYF.